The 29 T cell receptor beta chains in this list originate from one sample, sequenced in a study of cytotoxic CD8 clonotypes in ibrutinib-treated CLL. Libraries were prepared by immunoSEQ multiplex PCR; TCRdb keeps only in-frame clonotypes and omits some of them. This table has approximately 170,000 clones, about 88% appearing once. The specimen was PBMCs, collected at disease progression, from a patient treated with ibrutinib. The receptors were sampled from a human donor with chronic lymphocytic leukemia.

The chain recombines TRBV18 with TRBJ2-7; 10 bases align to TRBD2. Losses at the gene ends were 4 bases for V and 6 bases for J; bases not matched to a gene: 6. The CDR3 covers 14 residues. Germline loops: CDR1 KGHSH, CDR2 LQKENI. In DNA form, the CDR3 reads TGTGCCAGCTCACTCCAGCGGGAGGGCCCCGAGCAGTACTTC. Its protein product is CASSLQREGPEQYF.

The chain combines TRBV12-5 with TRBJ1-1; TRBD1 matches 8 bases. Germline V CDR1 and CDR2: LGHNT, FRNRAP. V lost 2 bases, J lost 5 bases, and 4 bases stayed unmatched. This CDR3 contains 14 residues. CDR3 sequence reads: CASGLRQGRTEAFF. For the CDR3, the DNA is TGTGCTAGTGGTTTGAGACAGGGGCGAACTGAAGCTTTCTTT. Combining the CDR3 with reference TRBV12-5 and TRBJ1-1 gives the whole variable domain DARVTQTPRHKVTEMGQEVTMRCQPILGHNTVFWYRQTMMQGLELLAYFRNRAPLDDSGMPKDRFSAEMPDATLATLKIQPSEPRDSAVYFCASGLRQGRTEAFFGQGTRLTVV.

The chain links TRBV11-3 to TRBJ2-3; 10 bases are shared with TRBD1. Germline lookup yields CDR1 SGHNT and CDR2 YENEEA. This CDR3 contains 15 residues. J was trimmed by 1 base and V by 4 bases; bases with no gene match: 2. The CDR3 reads CASSSGTGGTDTQYF. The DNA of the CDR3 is TGTGCCAGCAGCTCCGGGACAGGGGGCACAGATACGCAGTATTTT.

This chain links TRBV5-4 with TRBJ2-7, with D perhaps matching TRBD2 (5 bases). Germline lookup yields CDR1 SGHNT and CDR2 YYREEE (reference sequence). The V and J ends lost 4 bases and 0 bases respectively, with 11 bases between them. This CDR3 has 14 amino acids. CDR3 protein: CASSPGKASYEQYF. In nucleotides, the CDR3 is TGTGCCAGCAGCCCCGGGAAGGCCTCCTACGAGCAGTACTTC.

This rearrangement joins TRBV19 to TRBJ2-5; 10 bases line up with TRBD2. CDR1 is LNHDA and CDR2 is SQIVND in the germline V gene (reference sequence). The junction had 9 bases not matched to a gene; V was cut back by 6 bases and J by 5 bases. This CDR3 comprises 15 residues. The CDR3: CASSHFSGRSETQYF. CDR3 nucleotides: TGTGCCAGTAGCCATTTTAGCGGGAGGAGCGAGACCCAGTACTTC.

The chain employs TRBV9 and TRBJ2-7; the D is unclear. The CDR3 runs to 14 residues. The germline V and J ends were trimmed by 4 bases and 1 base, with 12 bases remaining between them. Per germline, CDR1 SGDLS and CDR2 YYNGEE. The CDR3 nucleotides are TGTGCCAGCAGCCTTTCTGGAGCGTCCTACGAGCAGTACTTC. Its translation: CASSLSGASYEQYF.

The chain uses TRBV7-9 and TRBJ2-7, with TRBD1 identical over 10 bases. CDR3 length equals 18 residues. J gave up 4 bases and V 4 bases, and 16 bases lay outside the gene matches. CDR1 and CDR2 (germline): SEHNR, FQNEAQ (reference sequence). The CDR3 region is CASSWGVPGQGSMYEQYF. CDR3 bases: TGTGCCAGCAGCTGGGGAGTACCGGGACAGGGGAGTATGTACGAGCAGTACTTC.

CDR3 sequence reads: CASSPPTGRDGTDTQYF. Written as DNA, the CDR3 is TGTGCCAGCAGCCCACCTACGGGGCGGGATGGGACAGATACGCAGTATTTT. V usage is TRBV5-4 and J usage is TRBJ2-3, with TRBD2 as a possible D gene (6 bases). Looked up from germline, CDR1 is SGHNT and CDR2 is YYREEE (reference sequence). V lost 4 bases and J 3 bases, leaving 21 bases between the germline ends. The CDR3 sequence is 17 residues long. The full variable domain, its missing parts supplied by reference TRBV5-4 and TRBJ2-3, is ETGVTQSPTHLIKTRGQQVTLRCSSQSGHNTVSWYQQALGQGPQFIFQYYREEENGRGNFPPRFSGLQFPNYSSELNVNALELDDSALYLCASSPPTGRDGTDTQYFGPGTRLTVL.

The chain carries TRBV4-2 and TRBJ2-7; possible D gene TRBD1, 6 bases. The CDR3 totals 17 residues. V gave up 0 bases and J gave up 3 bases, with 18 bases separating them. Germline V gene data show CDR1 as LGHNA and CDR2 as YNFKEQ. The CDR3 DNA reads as TGTGCCAGCAGCCAAGATGAGCTAACAAGGGGGATCTACGAGCAGTACTTC. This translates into CASSQDELTRGIYEQYF.

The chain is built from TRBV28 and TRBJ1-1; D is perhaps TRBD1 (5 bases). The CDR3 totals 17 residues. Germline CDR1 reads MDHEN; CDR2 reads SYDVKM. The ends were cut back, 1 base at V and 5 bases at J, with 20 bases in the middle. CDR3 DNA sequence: TGTGCCAGCAGTTTATTGAATCCGGGGGGGTTTTTTACTGAAGCTTTCTTT. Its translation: CASSLLNPGGFFTEAFF.

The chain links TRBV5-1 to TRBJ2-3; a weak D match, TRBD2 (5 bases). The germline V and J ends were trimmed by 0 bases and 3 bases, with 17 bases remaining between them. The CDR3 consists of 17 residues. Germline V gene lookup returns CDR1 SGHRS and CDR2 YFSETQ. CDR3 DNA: TGCGCCAGCAGCTTGGATATGTTGGAGGTGGAAACAGATACGCAGTATTTT. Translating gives CASSLDMLEVETDTQYF.

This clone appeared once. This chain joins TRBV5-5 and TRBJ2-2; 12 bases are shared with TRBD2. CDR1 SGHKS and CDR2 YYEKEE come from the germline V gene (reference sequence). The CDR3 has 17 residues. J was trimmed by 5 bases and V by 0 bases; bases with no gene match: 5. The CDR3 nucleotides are TGTGCCAGCAGCTTGGGACTAGCGGGAGTCAAGACCGGGGAGCTGTTTTTT. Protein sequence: CASSLGLAGVKTGELFF.

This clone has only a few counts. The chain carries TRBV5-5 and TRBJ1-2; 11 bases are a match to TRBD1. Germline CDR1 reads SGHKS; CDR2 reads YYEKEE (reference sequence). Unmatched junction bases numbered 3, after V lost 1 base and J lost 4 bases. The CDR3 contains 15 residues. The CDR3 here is CASSLRTGGSYGYTF. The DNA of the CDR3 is TGTGCCAGCAGCTTGAGGACAGGGGGCAGCTATGGCTACACCTTC.

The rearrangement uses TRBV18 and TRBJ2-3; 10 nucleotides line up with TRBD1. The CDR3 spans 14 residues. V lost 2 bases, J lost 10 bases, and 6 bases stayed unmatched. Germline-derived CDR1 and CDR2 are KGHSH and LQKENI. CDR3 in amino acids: CASSPTPGQGPQYF. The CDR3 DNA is TGTGCCAGCTCACCAACCCCGGGACAGGGGCCGCAGTATTTT.

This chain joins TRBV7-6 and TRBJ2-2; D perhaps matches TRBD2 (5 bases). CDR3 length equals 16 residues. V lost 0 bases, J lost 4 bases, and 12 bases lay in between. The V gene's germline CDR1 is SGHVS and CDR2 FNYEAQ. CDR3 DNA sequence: TGTGCCAGCAGCTTAGCTGCGGGCATAGTCACCGGGGAGCTGTTTTTT. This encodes CASSLAAGIVTGELFF.

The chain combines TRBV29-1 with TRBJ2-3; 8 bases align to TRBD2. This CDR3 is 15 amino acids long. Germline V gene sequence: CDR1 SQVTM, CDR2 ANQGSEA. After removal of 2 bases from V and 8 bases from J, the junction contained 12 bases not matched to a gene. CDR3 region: CSVELGSGGAGTQYF. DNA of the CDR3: TGCAGCGTTGAATTAGGAAGCGGGGGTGCGGGTACGCAGTATTTT.

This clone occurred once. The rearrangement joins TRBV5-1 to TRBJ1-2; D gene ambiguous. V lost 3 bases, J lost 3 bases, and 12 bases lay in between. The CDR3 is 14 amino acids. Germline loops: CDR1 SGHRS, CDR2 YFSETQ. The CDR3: CASSYDGSYYGYTF. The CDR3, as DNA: TGCGCCAGCAGCTACGACGGTTCCTACTATGGCTACACCTTC.

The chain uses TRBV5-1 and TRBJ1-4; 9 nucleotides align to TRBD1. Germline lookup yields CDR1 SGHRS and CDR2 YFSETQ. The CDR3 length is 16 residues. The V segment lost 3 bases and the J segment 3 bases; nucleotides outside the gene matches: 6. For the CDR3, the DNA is TGCGCCAGCAGCTCCTTAGACAGGGGGGCTAATGAAAAACTGTTTTTT. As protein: CASSSLDRGANEKLFF.

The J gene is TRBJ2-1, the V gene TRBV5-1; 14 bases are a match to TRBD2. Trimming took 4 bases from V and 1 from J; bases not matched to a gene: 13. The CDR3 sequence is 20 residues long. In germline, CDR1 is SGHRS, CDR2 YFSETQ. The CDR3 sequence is CASSPRDRLAGGGSYNEQFF. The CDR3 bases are TGCGCCAGCAGCCCCCGGGACAGACTAGCGGGAGGGGGGTCCTACAATGAGCAGTTCTTC.

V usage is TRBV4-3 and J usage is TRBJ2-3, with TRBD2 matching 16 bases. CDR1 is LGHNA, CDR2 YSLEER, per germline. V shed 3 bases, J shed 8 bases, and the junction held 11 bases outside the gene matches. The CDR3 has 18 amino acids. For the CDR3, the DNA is TGCGCCAGCAGCCAGGCCGGGACTAGCGGGAGGGCTGGCGGTACGCAGTATTTT. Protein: CASSQAGTSGRAGGTQYF.

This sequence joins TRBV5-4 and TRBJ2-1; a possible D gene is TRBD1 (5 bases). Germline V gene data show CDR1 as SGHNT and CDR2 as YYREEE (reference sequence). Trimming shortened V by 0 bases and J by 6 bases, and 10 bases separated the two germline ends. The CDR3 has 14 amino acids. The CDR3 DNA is TGTGCCAGCAGCTTGGTTCGCAGGGCCAATGAGCAGTTCTTC. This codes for CASSLVRRANEQFF.

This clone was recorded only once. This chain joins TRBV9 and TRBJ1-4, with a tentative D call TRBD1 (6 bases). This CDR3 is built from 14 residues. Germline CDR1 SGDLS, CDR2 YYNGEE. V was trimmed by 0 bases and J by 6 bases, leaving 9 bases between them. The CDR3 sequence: CASSVAGEDEKLFF. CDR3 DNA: TGTGCCAGCAGCGTAGCAGGGGAGGATGAAAAACTGTTTTTT.

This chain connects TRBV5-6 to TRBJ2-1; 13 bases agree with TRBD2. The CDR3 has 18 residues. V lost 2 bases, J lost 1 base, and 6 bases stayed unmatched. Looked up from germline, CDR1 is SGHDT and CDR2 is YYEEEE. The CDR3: CASSFTSGRALSYNEQFF. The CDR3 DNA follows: TGTGCCAGCAGCTTTACTAGCGGGAGGGCCCTTTCCTACAATGAGCAGTTCTTC.

The CDR3 here is CASSSAFRGTQYF. The DNA for the CDR3 is TGTGCCAGCTCATCCGCCTTCAGGGGGACCCAGTACTTC. The V and J genes are TRBV11-3 and TRBJ2-5; the D gene is possibly TRBD1 (6 bases). The V end was cut by 8 bases, the J end by 7 bases, with 17 bases between. There are 13 residues in the CDR3. CDR1 is SGHNT and CDR2 is YENEEA in the germline V gene.

The CDR3 coding sequence is TGTGCCAGCAGTGCCGAATCGGAGGGACAGGATACGCAGTATTTT. Translating gives CASSAESEGQDTQYF. The chain couples TRBV7-2 to TRBJ2-3; tentatively, D is TRBD1 (7 bases). V lost 6 bases and J 6 bases, leaving 19 bases between the germline ends. Per the germline V gene, CDR1 is SGHTA and CDR2 is FQGNSA. The CDR3 contains 15 residues.

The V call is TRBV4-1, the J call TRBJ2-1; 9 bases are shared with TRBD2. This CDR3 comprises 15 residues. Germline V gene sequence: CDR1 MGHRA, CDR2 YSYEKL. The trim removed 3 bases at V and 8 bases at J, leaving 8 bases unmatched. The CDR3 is CASSQPGLAFDEQFF. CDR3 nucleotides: TGCGCCAGCAGCCAGCCCGGACTAGCGTTCGATGAGCAGTTCTTC.

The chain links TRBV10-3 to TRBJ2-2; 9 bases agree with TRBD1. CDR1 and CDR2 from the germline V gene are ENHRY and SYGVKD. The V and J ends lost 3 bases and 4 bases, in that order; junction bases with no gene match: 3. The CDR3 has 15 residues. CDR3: CAISEMTGGTGELFF. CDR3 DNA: TGTGCCATCAGTGAAATGACAGGGGGCACCGGGGAGCTGTTTTTT.

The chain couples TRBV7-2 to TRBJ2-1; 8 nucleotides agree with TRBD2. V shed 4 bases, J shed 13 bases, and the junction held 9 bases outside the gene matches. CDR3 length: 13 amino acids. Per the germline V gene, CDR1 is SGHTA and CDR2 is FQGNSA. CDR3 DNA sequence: TGTGCCAGCAGCTCGTCCCCGGGGGGGCTTCAGTTCTTC. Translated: CASSSSPGGLQFF.

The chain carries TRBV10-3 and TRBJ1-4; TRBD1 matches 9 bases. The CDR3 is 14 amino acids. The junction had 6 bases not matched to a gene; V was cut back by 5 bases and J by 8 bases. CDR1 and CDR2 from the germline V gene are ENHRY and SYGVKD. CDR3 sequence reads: CAISPPGQGEKLFF. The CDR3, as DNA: TGTGCCATCAGTCCACCGGGACAGGGAGAAAAACTGTTTTTT.